Below are 3 T cell receptor beta chains sequenced from a single sample in a study of blood T cell repertoires in COVID-19. TCRdb's table, derived via immunoSEQ multiplex PCR, lists solely in-frame clones and lacks some. The table shows over 150,000 clones, with 80% to 90% occurring only once. Sequencing input: peripheral blood. These receptors all stem from an older woman with COVID-19, enrolled during active disease.

In its sample, this clone was seen a few times. This sequence joins TRBV18 and TRBJ2-2; 7 nucleotides agree with TRBD2. CDR3 length: 18 residues. V was clipped by 3 bases and J by 5 bases; unmatched bases: 15. The V gene's germline CDR1 is KGHSH and CDR2 LQKENI. Here the CDR3 reads CASSPRGETPGRTGELFF. CDR3 DNA: TGTGCCAGCTCACCTCGGGGGGAGACACCAGGGAGGACCGGGGAGCTGTTTTTT.

Only a few counts were recorded for this clone. The chain couples TRBV7-9 to TRBJ2-2, with unresolved D. The CDR3 loop spans 13 amino acids. Germline V gene lookup returns CDR1 SEHNR and CDR2 FQNEAQ (reference sequence). V was pared by 2 bases and J by 8 bases, with 9 bases between. The CDR3 nucleotides read TGTGCCAGCAGCTTAATCGCCTATGGGGAGCTGTTTTTT. Encoded protein: CASSLIAYGELFF.

The genes are TRBV10-2 and TRBJ2-1, with TRBD2 matching 7 bases. The CDR3 has 15 residues. CDR1 is WSHSY, CDR2 SAAADI, per germline. The junction had 8 bases not matched to a gene; V was cut back by 4 bases and J by 5 bases. CDR3 sequence (DNA): TGCGCCAGCAGTGCCCAGGCGGGAGTCGACAATGAGCAGTTCTTC. Amino acids: CASSAQAGVDNEQFF.